A single sample is the source of the 20 T cell receptor beta chains below, sequenced in a study of neurological immune-mediated disorders. Using its own MiXCR run on the 5' RACE reads, TCRdb lists one record per CDR3 protein. The sample includes about 55,000 distinct CDR3 sequences, about 4.2% of them seen just once. Sequencing was done on a sample of PBMCs. Receptors were obtained from a man aged 45-60 years with multiple sclerosis.

This clonotype was seen a handful of times. CDR3 DNA: TGTGCCAGCAGGACCCGGGCCACCAATGAGCAGTTCTTC. This translates into CASRTRATNEQFF. The V call is TRBV7-2, the J call TRBJ2-1; D is unresolved. There are 13 residues in the CDR3. Germline V CDR1 and CDR2: SGHTA, FQGNSA. V was shortened by 6 bases and J by 6 bases, with 12 bases between the two germline ends.

Many counts were recorded for this clonotype. The chain recombines TRBV30 with TRBJ1-6, with a tentative D call TRBD1 (6 bases). The V gene's germline CDR1 is GTSNPN and CDR2 SVGIG (reference sequence). Trimming removed 1 base at V and 8 bases at J, with 9 bases between. This CDR3 spans 13 amino acids. This CDR3 reads CAWSAQGYSPLHF. CDR3 in DNA: TGTGCCTGGAGTGCTCAGGGGTATTCACCCCTCCACTTT.

This clonotype came up many times. The chain links TRBV15 to TRBJ2-5; D might be TRBD2 (6 bases). The CDR3 is made up of 17 amino acids. V dropped 1 base and J dropped 1 base, with 16 bases sitting between them. The germline CDR1 and CDR2 sequences are LNHNV and YYDKDF (reference sequence). The CDR3 DNA follows: TGTGCCACCAGCAGAGGCCTCAGGGAGGTTGGCCAAGAGACCCAGTACTTC. Amino acids: CATSRGLREVGQETQYF.

This clonotype has ten or more counts. The rearrangement uses TRBV20-1 and TRBJ2-7; possible D gene TRBD2, 5 bases. Germline V gives CDR1 DFQATT, CDR2 SNEGSKA (reference sequence). CDR3 size: 16 residues. V was pared by 0 bases and J by 4 bases, with 19 bases between. DNA for the CDR3: TGCAGTGCTAGAGATAGAGGGATAGCGCGCCTATACGAGCAGTACTTC. Translated: CSARDRGIARLYEQYF.

This clonotype has a count of ten or more. This sequence joins TRBV12-3 or TRBV12-4 and TRBJ2-7, with D unclear. The CDR3 loop spans 13 amino acids. V was clipped by 1 base and J by 3 bases, with 7 bases between them. CDR3: CASSLVAHYEQYF. The CDR3 region has the DNA TGTGCCAGCAGTTTAGTGGCACACTACGAGCAGTACTTC.

This clonotype was seen ten or more times. V usage is TRBV4-1 and J usage is TRBJ2-1; possibly TRBD1 or TRBD2 for D (5 bases each). The CDR3 covers 20 residues. Germline V gene data show CDR1 as MGHRA and CDR2 as YSYEKL. V shed 4 bases and J shed 6 bases, with 31 bases lying between them. The CDR3 here is CASSPFMPSGRLVGGNEQFF. CDR3 nucleotides: TGCGCCAGCAGCCCCTTTATGCCCTCAGGAAGACTGGTTGGGGGCAATGAGCAGTTCTTC.

This clonotype was recorded at least ten times. V is TRBV6-5 and J is TRBJ1-2; D ambiguous. Germline V lookup: CDR1 MNHEY, CDR2 SVGAGI. The CDR3 has 16 amino acids. The V and J ends lost 4 bases and 0 bases respectively, with 15 bases between them. The CDR3 DNA reads as TGTGCCAGCAGTTGGCTAGACCGTGGTCCTAACTATGGCTACACCTTC. As protein: CASSWLDRGPNYGYTF.

This clonotype was counted at least ten times. The rearrangement uses TRBV29-1 and TRBJ2-7; 9 bases line up with TRBD1. The CDR3 runs 14 residues. In germline, CDR1 is SQVTM, CDR2 ANQGSEA. With 6 bases clipped from V and 0 bases from J, the junction kept 6 bases outside the gene matches. The CDR3: CSVGGTGRSYEQYF. The DNA for the CDR3 is TGCAGCGTCGGAGGGACAGGGCGCTCCTACGAGCAGTACTTC.

By its share, this clonotype is medium-sized (0.01 to 0.1%). This chain uses TRBV7-3 with TRBJ2-5, with 12 bases that match TRBD1. This CDR3 is 16 amino acids long. The V segment lost 5 bases and the J segment 4 bases; nucleotides outside the gene matches: 8. Germline V gene sequence: CDR1 SGHTA, CDR2 FQGTGA. The CDR3 loop is CASSKYGTGGGETQYF. The CDR3 DNA follows: TGTGCCAGCAGCAAGTACGGGACAGGGGGCGGAGAGACCCAGTACTTC.

This clonotype was seen many times. V usage is TRBV20-1 and J usage is TRBJ2-2; TRBD2 agrees at 10 bases. The CDR3 has 15 amino acids. Germline-derived CDR1 and CDR2 are DFQATT and SNEGSKA (reference sequence). The V gene end was trimmed by 5 bases and the J gene end by 1 base; junction bases not matched to a gene: 4. The CDR3 nucleotides are TGCAGTGCTCAGCGGGGGGGCTTGAACACCGGGGAGCTGTTTTTT. Translating it yields CSAQRGGLNTGELFF.

This clonotype was seen ten or more times. This chain links TRBV12-3 or TRBV12-4 with TRBJ2-6; maybe TRBD2 (5 bases). V shed 5 bases and J shed 1 base, with 18 bases lying between them. The CDR3 consists of 18 residues. The CDR3 loop reads CASSQWTGLGSGANVLTF. CDR3 sequence (DNA): TGTGCCAGCAGTCAATGGACGGGGTTGGGATCTGGGGCCAACGTCCTGACTTTC.

A word on this clonotype: This could be a read error, since a much larger clone is one nucleotide away. CDR3 DNA sequence: TGTGCCAACAGCTTCGGAGACCTCGCTGAGTACGAGCAGTACTTC. This translates into CANSFGDLAEYEQYF. The chain has TRBV3-1 and TRBJ2-7, with D unclear. Germline assignment: CDR1 LGHDT and CDR2 YNNKEL (reference sequence). This CDR3 comprises 15 residues.

Comment on this clonotype: A clone one base away is much larger, so this may be a read error. V is TRBV5-1 and J is TRBJ2-7; TRBD1 is a possible D gene (6 bases). Per germline, CDR1 SGHRS and CDR2 YFSETQ. The CDR3 has 14 residues. Here the CDR3 reads CTSSLEAGVHEQYF. CDR3 nucleotides: TGCACCAGCAGCTTGGAGGCAGGGGTCCACGAGCAGTACTTC.

This clonotype was observed many times. The V call is TRBV2, the J call TRBJ2-5, with 7 bases that match TRBD1. CDR1 is SNHLY and CDR2 is FYNNEI in the germline V gene. V trimming: 7 bases; J trimming: 7 bases; junction bases outside the gene matches: 12. CDR3 size: 14 residues. CDR3 DNA sequence: TGTGCCAGCAATGGAGACAGGGCCAGCGGGACCCAGTACTTC. This translates into CASNGDRASGTQYF.

This clonotype has a count of ten or more. This chain joins TRBV20-1 and TRBJ1-6, with TRBD1 matching 8 bases. Germline CDR1 and CDR2: DFQATT and SNEGSKA (reference sequence). This CDR3 comprises 13 residues. V lost 8 bases, J lost 9 bases, and 9 bases stayed unmatched. CDR3 coding DNA: TGCAGTACAGGGGGGGCCCTTAGTTCACCCCTCCACTTT. This gives the protein CSTGGALSSPLHF.

Many counts were recorded for this clonotype. The genes are TRBV5-1 and TRBJ1-3, with a possible D match to TRBD1 (6 bases). This CDR3 is 16 amino acids long. The germline V and J ends were trimmed by 3 bases and 0 bases, with 13 bases remaining between them. Germline assignment: CDR1 SGHRS and CDR2 YFSETQ. DNA of the CDR3: TGCGCCAGCAGCTCCCAGGGGTCCAACTCTGGAAACACCATATATTTT. It yields the protein CASSSQGSNSGNTIYF.

The sample holds many counts of this clonotype. This chain connects TRBV12-3 or TRBV12-4 to TRBJ1-5; possibly TRBD1 for D (6 bases). This CDR3 comprises 15 residues. The V end was cut by 6 bases, the J end by 6 bases, with 18 bases between. CDR3 DNA: TGTGCCAGCAGCTCCCGGGGGGGCGCGGTTCAGCCCCAGCATTTT. This encodes CASSSRGGAVQPQHF.

This clonotype was recorded many times. V and J are TRBV5-1 and TRBJ1-2; 10 bases agree with TRBD1. CDR1 SGHRS and CDR2 YFSETQ come from the germline V gene. The CDR3 has 15 amino acids. V trimming: 2 bases; J trimming: 4 bases; junction bases outside the gene matches: 5. The chain's CDR3 is CASSFDRGPVYGYTF. The CDR3 region has the DNA TGCGCCAGCAGCTTTGACAGGGGGCCTGTCTATGGCTACACCTTC.

This clonotype came up a few times. In DNA, the CDR3 is TGTGCCAGCAGCCTCCGGACAGCTTACTACGAGCAGTACTTC. As protein: CASSLRTAYYEQYF. The chain employs TRBV7-6 and TRBJ2-7; D may be TRBD1 (6 bases). There are 14 residues in the CDR3. Germline V gene lookup returns CDR1 SGHVS and CDR2 FNYEAQ. V lost 5 bases and J lost 3, with 14 bases in between.

This clonotype was recorded a few times. A clone one base away is much larger, so this may be a read error. The V gene is TRBV20-1, the J gene TRBJ1-1; no firm D call. This CDR3 spans 15 amino acids. Per the germline V gene, CDR1 is DFQATT and CDR2 is SNEGSKA (reference sequence). V was trimmed by 5 bases and J by 11 bases, leaving 27 bases between them. The CDR3 loop is CSAWKPGKGLSWAFF. In nucleotides, the CDR3 is TGCAGTGCTTGGAAACCGGGAAAGGGTCTCAGTTGGGCTTTCTTT.